The sequence of this T cell receptor beta chain was determined in a study of T cell responses to AZD1222 COVID-19 vaccine. The germline gives CDR1 LNHDA, CDR2 SQIVND (reference sequence). Germline trimming cut 2 bases from V and 6 bases from J; bases unmatched to any gene: 15. The length of the CDR3 is 18 residues. Profiling relied on immunoSEQ multiplex PCR, and the TCRdb table lists in-frame clones only, not all of them. The profile shows some 130,000 clones, roughly 90% of them singletons. This clone appeared a single time. The source is an adult in good health. The chain couples TRBV19 to TRBJ2-1; 8 bases align to TRBD2. The material was peripheral blood, obtained on day 0 of AZD1222 vaccination. The CDR3 is CASSIIGGVSGTSNEQFF. CDR3 sequence (DNA): TGTGCCAGTAGTATAATAGGAGGTGTTAGCGGGACCTCCAATGAGCAGTTCTTC. The complete variable domain, with remaining parts taken from reference TRBV19 and TRBJ2-1, reads DGGITQSPKYLFRKEGQNVTLSCEQNLNHDAMYWYRQDPGQGLRLIYYSQIVNDFQKGDIAEGYSVSREKKESFPLTVTSAQKNPTAFYLCASSIIGGVSGTSNEQFFGPGTRLTVL.